A selection of T cell receptor beta chains follows, all from one sample in a study of T cells in Graves' hyperthyroidism and ophthalmopathy. TCRdb itself ran the multiplex PCR reads through MiXCR, one entry per CDR3 protein. The data hold around 600,000 distinct CDR3 sequences, with more than 15% observed a single time. The specimen sequenced was blood. These receptors were obtained from a woman aged 25 to 39 with Graves' hyperthyroidism. Each CDR3 is given with its conserved first and last residue. Each record gives: CDR3 DNA, CDR3 protein, V gene, clone size, J gene, D gene. D genes are given only for firm matches. Only part of the rows carry a size: once, few, many, or a class if the clone is expanded.

DNA: TGTGCCAGCAGTTTTTTCGGGAGTCTCACAGATACGCAGTATTTT; CDR3: CASSFFGSLTDTQYF; V: TRBV12-3/TRBV12-4; size: many; J: TRBJ2-3; D: .
DNA: TGTGCCAGCAGTCGGGAGGGCCTTGGCTACGAGCAGTACTTC; CDR3: CASSREGLGYEQYF; V: TRBV6-1; size: .; J: TRBJ2-7; D: TRBD2
DNA: TGTGCCAGCAGTTACTTTGGGGACGGCCAGCAAGGTCATACGCAGTATTTT; CDR3: CASSYFGDGQQGHTQYF; V: TRBV6-1; size: .; J: TRBJ2-3; D: .
DNA: TGTGCCAGCAGCTTAGGCCCACCAGGGTTGAATGAAAAACTGTTTTTT; CDR3: CASSLGPPGLNEKLFF; V: TRBV7-2; size: many; J: TRBJ1-4; D: .
DNA: TGTGCCAGCAGTGAGTATGCGGAGACCCAGTACTTC; CDR3: CASSEYAETQYF; V: TRBV2; size: many; J: TRBJ2-5; D: .
DNA: TGTGCCACCTCGGGACACCAAAATCAGCCCCAGCATTTT; CDR3: CATSGHQNQPQHF; V: TRBV27; size: few; J: TRBJ1-5; D: .
DNA: TGCGCCAGCAGTTACAAACTAGCGGGAGGGATCCTCACAGATACGCAGTATTTT; CDR3: CASSYKLAGGILTDTQYF; V: TRBV12-3/TRBV12-4; size: .; J: TRBJ2-3; D: TRBD2
DNA: TGTGCCAGCAGTGCGTCACCAGCCTACGAGCAGTACTTC; CDR3: CASSASPAYEQYF; V: TRBV25-1; size: few; J: TRBJ2-7; D: .
DNA: TGTGCCAGCAGCCCGAGGGACAGGCAAGATTCACCCCTCCACTTT; CDR3: CASSPRDRQDSPLHF; V: TRBV13; size: many; J: TRBJ1-6; D: TRBD1
DNA: TGTGCCAGCAGTTTGGGGGGACGGGCGGGTGAAGCTTTCTTT; CDR3: CASSLGGRAGEAFF; V: TRBV28; size: few; J: TRBJ1-1; D: .
DNA: TGTGCCAGCAGCCTACAAATCGACAGTTACACCGGGGAGCTGTTTTTT; CDR3: CASSLQIDSYTGELFF; V: TRBV7-9; size: .; J: TRBJ2-2; D: .
DNA: TGTGCCAGCAGTCCCCGAGTGGCCTCGACCGAGCAGTACTTC; CDR3: CASSPRVASTEQYF; V: TRBV6-1; size: .; J: TRBJ2-7; D: .
DNA: TGTGCCATCAGTGAGGTCAGAGTTGAAGCTTTCTTT; CDR3: CAISEVRVEAFF; V: TRBV10-3; size: many; J: TRBJ1-1; D: .
DNA: TGTGCCAGCTCACCACGGACAGGGGGCGAAAACGAGCAGTACTTC; CDR3: CASSPRTGGENEQYF; V: TRBV18; size: many; J: TRBJ2-7; D: TRBD1
DNA: TGCGCCAGCAGCCAAGGACCCTTAGTGGGAGATCAGCCCCAGCATTTT; CDR3: CASSQGPLVGDQPQHF; V: TRBV4-1; size: few; J: TRBJ1-5; D: .
DNA: TGTGCCAGCAGTGGTCCCTCAGATGGGCAGCCCCAGCATTTT; CDR3: CASSGPSDGQPQHF; V: TRBV25-1; size: .; J: TRBJ1-5; D: .
DNA: TGCAGTGCTAGAGATCGGGACAGGGGCCTTATCTACAATGAGCAGTTCTTC; CDR3: CSARDRDRGLIYNEQFF; V: TRBV20-1; size: few; J: TRBJ2-1; D: TRBD1
DNA: TGTGCCAGCAGCCAGCGTAGCGGGAGTTTACCAGATACGCAGTATTTT; CDR3: CASSQRSGSLPDTQYF; V: TRBV3-1; size: many; J: TRBJ2-3; D: TRBD2
DNA: TGTGCCAGCAGTAAAATAATCAACTATGGCTACACCTTC; CDR3: CASSKIINYGYTF; V: TRBV28; size: .; J: TRBJ1-2; D: .
DNA: TGCGCCAGCAGTGACACGAACACCGGGGAGCTGCTTTTT; CDR3: CASSDTNTGELLF; V: TRBV10-1; size: .; J: TRBJ2-2; D: .
DNA: TGCAGTGCTAACCTGGGACTAGCGGGGAACAATGAGCAGTTCTTC; CDR3: CSANLGLAGNNEQFF; V: TRBV20-1; size: many; J: TRBJ2-1; D: TRBD2
DNA: TGTGCCAGCACAACCCTCAAGGGACAGCCTAAGCCTAACTATGGCTACACCTTC; CDR3: CASTTLKGQPKPNYGYTF; V: TRBV18; size: .; J: TRBJ1-2; D: TRBD1
DNA: TGTGCCAGCAGCCAAGGTGGGGTCACTGAAGCTTTCTTT; CDR3: CASSQGGVTEAFF; V: TRBV3-1; size: few; J: TRBJ1-1; D: .
DNA: TGTGCCAGCAGCCAAGATCCAGCGGGAGGGGGGGGAGATACGCAGTATTTT; CDR3: CASSQDPAGGGGDTQYF; V: TRBV4-2; size: .; J: TRBJ2-3; D: TRBD2
DNA: TGTGCCAGCAGCTACCGGGGGGACAAGCAGTACTTC; CDR3: CASSYRGDKQYF; V: TRBV6-1; size: few; J: TRBJ2-7; D: .
DNA: TGTGCCAGCAGGTATAGCGGGGCGTCAGATACGCAGTATTTT; CDR3: CASRYSGASDTQYF; V: TRBV12-3/TRBV12-4; size: .; J: TRBJ2-3; D: TRBD2
DNA: TGTGCCAGCAGCTACAGGGGGAGCTCCTACAATGAGCAGTTCTTC; CDR3: CASSYRGSSYNEQFF; V: TRBV7-6; size: many; J: TRBJ2-1; D: TRBD1
DNA: TGTGCCAGCAGCCAAGATCCTAGCGGCCCGGACGAGCAGTACTTC; CDR3: CASSQDPSGPDEQYF; V: TRBV4-2; size: .; J: TRBJ2-7; D: TRBD2
DNA: TGTGCCAGCAGCCAGGAAGCGGGAGGGGTCCTTAAGGATACGCAGTATTTT; CDR3: CASSQEAGGVLKDTQYF; V: TRBV14; size: few; J: TRBJ2-3; D: TRBD2
DNA: TGTGCCAGCAGCCAGATAAGGACAGGGCCAAAAAGCGGGGATACGCAGTATTTT; CDR3: CASSQIRTGPKSGDTQYF; V: TRBV6-2/TRBV6-3; size: .; J: TRBJ2-3; D: TRBD1
DNA: TGTGCCAGCAGCTGGTCCGCGGGAGGTCGACCCTACAATGAGCAGTTCTTC; CDR3: CASSWSAGGRPYNEQFF; V: TRBV5-6; size: .; J: TRBJ2-1; D: TRBD2
DNA: TGTGCCAGCAGCTACGGACTAGCGGGAGGAAATGAGCAGTTCTTC; CDR3: CASSYGLAGGNEQFF; V: TRBV7-2; size: many; J: TRBJ2-1; D: TRBD2
DNA: TGTGCCAGCAGACCTGACAGGGGCGGGAGGGAGACCCAGTACTTC; CDR3: CASRPDRGGRETQYF; V: TRBV28; size: many; J: TRBJ2-5; D: .
DNA: TGTGCCAGCAGCCAAGATAGCGGGAGGGTTCTAGATACGCAGTATTTT; CDR3: CASSQDSGRVLDTQYF; V: TRBV4-2; size: many; J: TRBJ2-3; D: TRBD2
DNA: TGCAGTGCTATAAGCGGGAGCTCCTACGAGCAGTACTTC; CDR3: CSAISGSSYEQYF; V: TRBV20-1; size: .; J: TRBJ2-7; D: TRBD2
DNA: TGTGCCAGGTATGCCCAAGGGGACAGCAATCAGCCCCAGCATTTT; CDR3: CARYAQGDSNQPQHF; V: TRBV25-1; size: few; J: TRBJ1-5; D: .
DNA: TGTGCCAGCGCCTGGGGCTTCGCGAACACCGGGGAGCTGTTTTTT; CDR3: CASAWGFANTGELFF; V: TRBV6-2/TRBV6-3; size: many; J: TRBJ2-2; D: .
DNA: TGTGCCAGTCTCCTAGGTGGCGGGAACCAAGAGACCCAGTACTTC; CDR3: CASLLGGGNQETQYF; V: TRBV7-2; size: .; J: TRBJ2-5; D: .
DNA: TGTGCCAGCAGCCACCTAGCGGGAGGAACAGAGACCCAGTACTTC; CDR3: CASSHLAGGTETQYF; V: TRBV11-2; size: many; J: TRBJ2-5; D: TRBD2
DNA: TGTGCCAGCAGCTCCCTAACCCGAGAGCAGTTCTTC; CDR3: CASSSLTREQFF; V: TRBV7-6; size: .; J: TRBJ2-1; D: .
DNA: TGCAGTGGACGGAGCCCCAGCACAGATACGCAGTATTTT; CDR3: CSGRSPSTDTQYF; V: TRBV20-1; size: many; J: TRBJ2-3; D: .
DNA: TGTGCCAGCAGCCAAGATCAGCTTGCTAGCTGGGGAACGCAGTATTTT; CDR3: CASSQDQLASWGTQYF; V: TRBV3-1; size: many; J: TRBJ2-3; D: .
DNA: TGTGCCAGCTCCGTTGGGGGACTAGCGCTGAACAATGAGCAGTTCTTC; CDR3: CASSVGGLALNNEQFF; V: TRBV18; size: .; J: TRBJ2-1; D: TRBD2
DNA: TGCAGTGCTAGAACGGATCTAGCCAAAAACATTCAGTACTTC; CDR3: CSARTDLAKNIQYF; V: TRBV20-1; size: many; J: TRBJ2-4; D: .
DNA: TGTGCCAGCAACAGGGGGGATGAGCAGTTCTTC; CDR3: CASNRGDEQFF; V: TRBV2; size: many; J: TRBJ2-1; D: TRBD1
DNA: TGTGCCAGTACAGGAATCACTGAAGCTTTCTTT; CDR3: CASTGITEAFF; V: TRBV19; size: .; J: TRBJ1-1; D: .
DNA: TGCAGTGCTAGACCTGACCCAGGGGGGTACACTGAAGCTTTCTTT; CDR3: CSARPDPGGYTEAFF; V: TRBV20-1; size: many; J: TRBJ1-1; D: TRBD1
DNA: TGTGCCAGCAGATCGACTAACGTGGAGACCCAGTACTTC; CDR3: CASRSTNVETQYF; V: TRBV6-2/TRBV6-3; size: .; J: TRBJ2-5; D: .
DNA: TGTGCCAGTAGTATAGTCCTTCAGCGGGGCCAGCATTTT; CDR3: CASSIVLQRGQHF; V: TRBV19; size: few; J: TRBJ1-5; D: .
DNA: TGTGCCAGCACAGAAACAGGACCTGAAGCTTTCTTT; CDR3: CASTETGPEAFF; V: TRBV7-2; size: many; J: TRBJ1-1; D: .
DNA: TGTGCCAGCTCCTGGGGTCTAGCGGGACCTTACAATGAGCAGTTCTTC; CDR3: CASSWGLAGPYNEQFF; V: TRBV28; size: many; J: TRBJ2-1; D: TRBD2
DNA: TGTGCCAGCAGTTTAGAAACGGCCCACAATCAGCCCCAGCATTTT; CDR3: CASSLETAHNQPQHF; V: TRBV12-3/TRBV12-4; size: many; J: TRBJ1-5; D: .
DNA: TGTGCCAACTCACCACCGTCCAAGAGCACAGATACGCAGTATTTT; CDR3: CANSPPSKSTDTQYF; V: TRBV18; size: few; J: TRBJ2-3; D: .